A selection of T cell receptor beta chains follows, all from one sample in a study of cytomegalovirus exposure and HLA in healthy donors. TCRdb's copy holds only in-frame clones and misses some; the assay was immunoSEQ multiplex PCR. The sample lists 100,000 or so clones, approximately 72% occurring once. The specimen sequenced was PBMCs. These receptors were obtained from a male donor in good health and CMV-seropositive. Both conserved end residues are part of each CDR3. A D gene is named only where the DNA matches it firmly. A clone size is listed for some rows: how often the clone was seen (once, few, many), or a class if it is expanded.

DNA: TGCGCCAGCAGCCAAGAGGGACAGGGGGTTGGCTACACCTTC
CDR3: CASSQEGQGVGYTF
D: TRBD1
size: NA
J: TRBJ1-2
V: TRBV4-3

DNA: TGTGCCAGCAGCAGGGACAGCCGCTCTGGAAACACCATATATTTT
CDR3: CASSRDSRSGNTIYF
D: TRBD1
size: NA
J: TRBJ1-3
V: TRBV5-4

DNA: TGTGCCAGCAGTTTCGGGACAGGTTCCTATGGCTACACCTTC
CDR3: CASSFGTGSYGYTF
D: TRBD1
size: few
J: TRBJ1-2
V: TRBV11-3

DNA: TGTGCCAGCAGCCTAGCGGGACTAGCCCGGGAGACCCAGTACTTC
CDR3: CASSLAGLARETQYF
D: TRBD2
size: NA
J: TRBJ2-5
V: TRBV7-2

DNA: TGTGCCAGCAGCCTGAGGGTGAACGGGGACATTCAGTACTTC
CDR3: CASSLRVNGDIQYF
D: NA
size: NA
J: TRBJ2-4
V: TRBV7-2

DNA: TGCGCCAGCATGGTGGGACAGGGGGGAGTCTACGAGCAGTACTTC
CDR3: CASMVGQGGVYEQYF
D: TRBD1
size: NA
J: TRBJ2-7
V: TRBV4-1

DNA: TGTGCCAGCAGCTCCGCGGGCAGAAGGTACTTC
CDR3: CASSSAGRRYF
D: NA
size: NA
J: TRBJ2-5
V: TRBV7-2

DNA: TGTGCCAGTATAGAGGACAGGACCTACACTGAAGCTTTCTTT
CDR3: CASIEDRTYTEAFF
D: TRBD1
size: NA
J: TRBJ1-1
V: TRBV19

DNA: TGCAGCGTTAAAAGGGGTAATGAGCAGTTCTTC
CDR3: CSVKRGNEQFF
D: NA
size: NA
J: TRBJ2-1
V: TRBV29-1

DNA: TGTGCCATCAGTGAGTCGGGCAGATTGAACACCGGGGAGCTGTTTTTT
CDR3: CAISESGRLNTGELFF
D: NA
size: once
J: TRBJ2-2
V: TRBV10-3

DNA: TGTGCCAGCAGCTTTAATACGGGAAGATTGGACACCGGGGAGCTGTTTTTT
CDR3: CASSFNTGRLDTGELFF
D: NA
size: few
J: TRBJ2-2
V: TRBV11-2

DNA: TGTGCCAGCAGGGCGGGGTCGACTTACAATGAGCAGTTCTTC
CDR3: CASRAGSTYNEQFF
D: NA
size: NA
J: TRBJ2-1
V: TRBV6-1

DNA: TGCGCCAGCAGCCAAGCCGACTTGGGATTTACAGGGGGCAATGAGCAGTTCTTC
CDR3: CASSQADLGFTGGNEQFF
D: TRBD1
size: few
J: TRBJ2-1
V: TRBV4-1

DNA: TGTGCCAGTAGTAGACCCGGGACAGGGGAGACTGAAGCTTTCTTT
CDR3: CASSRPGTGETEAFF
D: TRBD1
size: NA
J: TRBJ1-1
V: TRBV19

DNA: TGTGCCAGCAGCCGACACGGTGGCTCGGGGCAGCCCCAGCATTTT
CDR3: CASSRHGGSGQPQHF
D: NA
size: NA
J: TRBJ1-5
V: TRBV7-9

DNA: TGTGCCAGCAGTTTTACAGGGTACAATGAGCAGTTCTTC
CDR3: CASSFTGYNEQFF
D: NA
size: NA
J: TRBJ2-1
V: TRBV27

DNA: TGTGCCAGTTCGGGGTCTTATGGCTACACCTTC
CDR3: CASSGSYGYTF
D: NA
size: NA
J: TRBJ1-2
V: TRBV9

DNA: TGTGCCAGCAACCCTCGGGGGGAAGGAGCCTCGGGTGGCTACACCTTC
CDR3: CASNPRGEGASGGYTF
D: NA
size: NA
J: TRBJ1-2
V: TRBV2

DNA: TGTGCCAGCAGCTTAGAGGAGACAGGGGGTCAGCCCCAGCATTTT
CDR3: CASSLEETGGQPQHF
D: TRBD1
size: NA
J: TRBJ1-5
V: TRBV7-8

DNA: TGCAGCATCGGGACAGTCTCCTACGAGCAGTACTTC
CDR3: CSIGTVSYEQYF
D: TRBD1
size: NA
J: TRBJ2-7
V: TRBV29-1

DNA: TGTGCCAGCAGTGAAAACAGGATGTATGAGCAGTTCTTC
CDR3: CASSENRMYEQFF
D: NA
size: few
J: TRBJ2-1
V: TRBV6-1

DNA: TGCGCCAGCAGCCGGATCTCGCAGGGTACGGATGAGCAGTTCTTC
CDR3: CASSRISQGTDEQFF
D: NA
size: NA
J: TRBJ2-1
V: TRBV5-1

DNA: TGCGCCAGCAGCATCTTAGGGGGCCAGAACACTGAAGCTTTCTTT
CDR3: CASSILGGQNTEAFF
D: TRBD1
size: NA
J: TRBJ1-1
V: TRBV5-1

DNA: TGTGCCAGCAGCCTGGGAGGCACAGATACGCAGTATTTT
CDR3: CASSLGGTDTQYF
D: NA
size: NA
J: TRBJ2-3
V: TRBV11-2

DNA: TGTGCCAGCAGCTCCTCCGGGACAGGGAAGAGCAATCAGCCCCAGCATTTT
CDR3: CASSSSGTGKSNQPQHF
D: TRBD1
size: NA
J: TRBJ1-5
V: TRBV7-9

DNA: TGTGCCAGCAGCTGGGGGGAAGAGACCCAGTACTTC
CDR3: CASSWGEETQYF
D: NA
size: NA
J: TRBJ2-5
V: TRBV5-4

DNA: TGTGCCAGCAGCGGCCAAGGGGGCCTAGGCACTGAAGCTTTCTTT
CDR3: CASSGQGGLGTEAFF
D: TRBD1
size: NA
J: TRBJ1-1
V: TRBV7-9

DNA: TGTGCCAGCAGTGTCGGGACAGGGCCCGAGCAGTACTTC
CDR3: CASSVGTGPEQYF
D: TRBD1
size: few
J: TRBJ2-7
V: TRBV6-5

DNA: TGTGCCAGTAGTATCAATGGAGACCCGGGTGGCTACACCTTC
CDR3: CASSINGDPGGYTF
D: NA
size: NA
J: TRBJ1-2
V: TRBV19

DNA: TGTGCCTGGAGTGTAGGGCAGGGAGGGACCCAGTACTTC
CDR3: CAWSVGQGGTQYF
D: NA
size: NA
J: TRBJ2-5
V: TRBV30

DNA: TGTGCCAGCTCACAGGGGGTGGCAGATACGCAGTATTTT
CDR3: CASSQGVADTQYF
D: NA
size: NA
J: TRBJ2-3
V: TRBV18

DNA: TGTGCCAGCAGCCCAGTAGACAGGGCAGCTAACTATGGCTACACCTTC
CDR3: CASSPVDRAANYGYTF
D: TRBD1
size: NA
J: TRBJ1-2
V: TRBV7-8

DNA: TGCGCCAGCAGCTTGGGGGGCCCGACAACGGGAAACACCATATATTTT
CDR3: CASSLGGPTTGNTIYF
D: NA
size: few
J: TRBJ1-3
V: TRBV5-1